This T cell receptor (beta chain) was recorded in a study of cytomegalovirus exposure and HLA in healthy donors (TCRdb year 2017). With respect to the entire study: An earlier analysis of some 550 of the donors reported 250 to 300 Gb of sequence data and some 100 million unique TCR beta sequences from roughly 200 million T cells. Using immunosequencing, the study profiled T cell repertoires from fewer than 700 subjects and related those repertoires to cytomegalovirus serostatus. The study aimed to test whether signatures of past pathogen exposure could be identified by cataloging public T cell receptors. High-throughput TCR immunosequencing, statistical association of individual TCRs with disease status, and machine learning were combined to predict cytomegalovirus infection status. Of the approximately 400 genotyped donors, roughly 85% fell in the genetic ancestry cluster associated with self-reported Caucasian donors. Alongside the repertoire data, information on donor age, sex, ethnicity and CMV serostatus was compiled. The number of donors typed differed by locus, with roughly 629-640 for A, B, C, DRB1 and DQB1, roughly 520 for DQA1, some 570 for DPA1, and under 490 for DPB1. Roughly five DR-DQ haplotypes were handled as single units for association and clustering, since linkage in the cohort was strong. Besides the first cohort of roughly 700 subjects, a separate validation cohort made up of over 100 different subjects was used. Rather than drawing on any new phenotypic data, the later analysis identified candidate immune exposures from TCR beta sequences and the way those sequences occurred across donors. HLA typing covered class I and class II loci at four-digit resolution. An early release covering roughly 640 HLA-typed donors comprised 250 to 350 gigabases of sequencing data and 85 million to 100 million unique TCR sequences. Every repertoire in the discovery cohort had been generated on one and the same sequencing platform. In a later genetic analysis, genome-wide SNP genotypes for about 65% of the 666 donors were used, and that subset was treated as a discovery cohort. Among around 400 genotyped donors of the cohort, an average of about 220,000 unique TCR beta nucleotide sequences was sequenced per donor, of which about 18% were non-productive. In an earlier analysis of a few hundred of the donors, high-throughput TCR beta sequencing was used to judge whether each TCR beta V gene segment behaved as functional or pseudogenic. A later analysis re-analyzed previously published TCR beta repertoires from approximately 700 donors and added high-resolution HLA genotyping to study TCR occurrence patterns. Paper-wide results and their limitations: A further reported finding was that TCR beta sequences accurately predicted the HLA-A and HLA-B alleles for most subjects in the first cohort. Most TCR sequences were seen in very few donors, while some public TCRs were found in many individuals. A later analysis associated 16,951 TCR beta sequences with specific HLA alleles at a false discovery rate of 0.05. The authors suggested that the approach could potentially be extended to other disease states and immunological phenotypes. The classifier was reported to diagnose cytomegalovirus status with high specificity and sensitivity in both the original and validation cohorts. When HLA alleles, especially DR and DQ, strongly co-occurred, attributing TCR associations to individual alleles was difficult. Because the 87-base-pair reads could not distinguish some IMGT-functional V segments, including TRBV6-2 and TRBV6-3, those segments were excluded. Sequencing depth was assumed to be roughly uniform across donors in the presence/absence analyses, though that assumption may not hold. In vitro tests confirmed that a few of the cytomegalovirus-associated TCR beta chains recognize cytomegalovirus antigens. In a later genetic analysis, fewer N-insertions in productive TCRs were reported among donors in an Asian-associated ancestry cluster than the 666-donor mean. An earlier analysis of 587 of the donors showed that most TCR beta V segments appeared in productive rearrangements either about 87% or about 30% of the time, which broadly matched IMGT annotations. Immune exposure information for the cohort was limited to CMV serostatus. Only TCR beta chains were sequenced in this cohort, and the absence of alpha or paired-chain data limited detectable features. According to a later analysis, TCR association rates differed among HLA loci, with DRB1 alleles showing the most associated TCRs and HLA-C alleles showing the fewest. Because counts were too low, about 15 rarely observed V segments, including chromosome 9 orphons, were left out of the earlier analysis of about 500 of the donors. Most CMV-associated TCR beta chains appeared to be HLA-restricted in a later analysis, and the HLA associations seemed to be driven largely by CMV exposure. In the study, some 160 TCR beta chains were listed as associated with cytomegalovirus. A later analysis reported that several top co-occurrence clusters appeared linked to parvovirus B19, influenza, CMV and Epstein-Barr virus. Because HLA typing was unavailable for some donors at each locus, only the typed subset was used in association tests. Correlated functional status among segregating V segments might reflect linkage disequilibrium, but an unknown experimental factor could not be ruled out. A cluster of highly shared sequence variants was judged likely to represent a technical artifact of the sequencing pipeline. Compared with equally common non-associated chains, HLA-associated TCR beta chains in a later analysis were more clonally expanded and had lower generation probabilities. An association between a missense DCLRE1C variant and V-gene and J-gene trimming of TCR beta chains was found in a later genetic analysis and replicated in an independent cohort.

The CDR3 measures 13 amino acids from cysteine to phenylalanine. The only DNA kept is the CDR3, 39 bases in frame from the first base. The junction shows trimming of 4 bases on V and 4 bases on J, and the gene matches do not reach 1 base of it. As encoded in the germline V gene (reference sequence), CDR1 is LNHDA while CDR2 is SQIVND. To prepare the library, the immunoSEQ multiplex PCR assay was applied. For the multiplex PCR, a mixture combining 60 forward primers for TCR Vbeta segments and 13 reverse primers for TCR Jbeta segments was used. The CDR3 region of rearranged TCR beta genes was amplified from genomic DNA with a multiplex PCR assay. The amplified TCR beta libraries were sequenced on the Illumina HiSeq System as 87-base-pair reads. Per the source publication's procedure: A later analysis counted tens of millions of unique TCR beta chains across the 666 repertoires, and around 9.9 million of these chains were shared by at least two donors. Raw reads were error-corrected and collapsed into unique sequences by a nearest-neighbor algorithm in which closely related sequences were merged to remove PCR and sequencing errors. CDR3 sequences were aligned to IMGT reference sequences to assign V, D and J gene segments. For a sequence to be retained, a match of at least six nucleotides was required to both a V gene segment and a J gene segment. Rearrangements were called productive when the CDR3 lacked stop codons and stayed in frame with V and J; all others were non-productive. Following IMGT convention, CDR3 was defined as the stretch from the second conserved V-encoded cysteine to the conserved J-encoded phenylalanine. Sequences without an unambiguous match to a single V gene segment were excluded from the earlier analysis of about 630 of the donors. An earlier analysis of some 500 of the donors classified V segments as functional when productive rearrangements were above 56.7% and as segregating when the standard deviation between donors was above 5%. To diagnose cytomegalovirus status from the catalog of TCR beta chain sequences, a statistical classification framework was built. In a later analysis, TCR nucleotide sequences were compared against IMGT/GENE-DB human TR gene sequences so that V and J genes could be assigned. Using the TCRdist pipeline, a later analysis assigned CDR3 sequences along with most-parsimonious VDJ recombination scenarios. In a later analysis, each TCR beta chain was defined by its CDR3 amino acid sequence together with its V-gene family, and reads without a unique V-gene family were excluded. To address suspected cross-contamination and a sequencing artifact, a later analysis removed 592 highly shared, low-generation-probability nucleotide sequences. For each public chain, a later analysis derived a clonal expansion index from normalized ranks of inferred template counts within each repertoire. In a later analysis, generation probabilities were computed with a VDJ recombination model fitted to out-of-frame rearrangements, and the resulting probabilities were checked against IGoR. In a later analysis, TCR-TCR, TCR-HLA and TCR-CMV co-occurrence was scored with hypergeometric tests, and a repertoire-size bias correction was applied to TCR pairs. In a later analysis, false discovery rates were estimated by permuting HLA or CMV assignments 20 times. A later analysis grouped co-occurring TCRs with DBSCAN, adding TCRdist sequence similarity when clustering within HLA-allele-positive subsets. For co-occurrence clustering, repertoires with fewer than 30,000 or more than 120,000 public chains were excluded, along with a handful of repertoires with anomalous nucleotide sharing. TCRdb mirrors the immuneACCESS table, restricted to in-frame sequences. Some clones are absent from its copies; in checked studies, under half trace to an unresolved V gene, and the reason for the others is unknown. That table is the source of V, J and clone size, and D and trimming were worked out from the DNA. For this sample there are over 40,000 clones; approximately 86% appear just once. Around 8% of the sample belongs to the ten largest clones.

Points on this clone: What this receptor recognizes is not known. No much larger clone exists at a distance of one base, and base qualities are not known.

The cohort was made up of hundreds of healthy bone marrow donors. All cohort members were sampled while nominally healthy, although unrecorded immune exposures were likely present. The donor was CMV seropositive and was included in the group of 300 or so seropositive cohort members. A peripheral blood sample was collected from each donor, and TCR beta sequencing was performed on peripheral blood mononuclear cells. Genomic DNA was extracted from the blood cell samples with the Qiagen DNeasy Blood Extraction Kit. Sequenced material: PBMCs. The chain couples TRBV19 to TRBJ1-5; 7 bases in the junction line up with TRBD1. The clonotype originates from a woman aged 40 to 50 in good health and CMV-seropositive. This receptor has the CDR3 CASSKQGNQPQHF. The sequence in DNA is TGTGCCAGTAGTAAACAGGGGAATCAGCCCCAGCATTTT. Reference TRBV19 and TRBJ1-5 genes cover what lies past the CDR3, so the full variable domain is DGGITQSPKYLFRKEGQNVTLSCEQNLNHDAMYWYRQDPGQGLRLIYYSQIVNDFQKGDIAEGYSVSREKKESFPLTVTSAQKNPTAFYLCASSKQGNQPQHFGDGTRLSIL.